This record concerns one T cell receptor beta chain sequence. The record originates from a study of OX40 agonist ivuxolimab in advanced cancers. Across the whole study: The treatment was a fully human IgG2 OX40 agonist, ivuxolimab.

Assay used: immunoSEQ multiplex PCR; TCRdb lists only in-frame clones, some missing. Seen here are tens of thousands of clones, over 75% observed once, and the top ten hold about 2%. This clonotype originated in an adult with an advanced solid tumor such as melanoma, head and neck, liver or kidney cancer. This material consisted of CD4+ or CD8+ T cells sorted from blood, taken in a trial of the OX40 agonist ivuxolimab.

CDR3 DNA sequence: TGTGCCAGCTCACCAGACTACACCGGGGAGCTGTTTTTT. Translating gives CASSPDYTGELFF. The genes are TRBV18 and TRBJ2-2; D remains ambiguous. CDR1 is KGHSH, CDR2 LQKENI, per germline. The ends were cut back, 2 bases at V and 3 bases at J, with 4 bases in the middle. The CDR3 is 13 residues long.